The 31 T cell receptor beta chains below all came from one sample that was sequenced in a study of blood T cell repertoires in COVID-19. Libraries were prepared by immunoSEQ multiplex PCR; TCRdb keeps only in-frame clonotypes and omits some of them. Here the sample spans about 210,000 clones, roughly 82% being singletons. Sequenced sample: peripheral blood. All receptors come from a woman aged 55-75 years with COVID-19, enrolled during active disease.

The chain is built from TRBV24-1 and TRBJ1-2; D perhaps matches TRBD1 (5 bases). Trimming shortened V by 10 bases and J by 7 bases, and 12 bases separated the two germline ends. The germline V gene encodes CDR1 KGHDR and CDR2 SFDVKD. The CDR3 has 11 amino acids. The CDR3 loop reads CATEDGGGYTF. In DNA, the CDR3 is TGTGCCACAGAGGACGGGGGTGGCTACACCTTC.

The chain uses TRBV6-5 and TRBJ2-1, with 7 bases that match TRBD1. Per germline, CDR1 MNHEY and CDR2 SVGAGI. The CDR3 has 14 residues. Trimming removed 4 bases from V and 8 bases from J; junction bases left unmatched: 8. In DNA form, the CDR3 reads TGTGCCAGCAGTTCCAGACAGGGATGGGATGAGCAGTTCTTC. Its translation is CASSSRQGWDEQFF.

The chain is built from TRBV5-1 and TRBJ2-2, with unresolved D. Trimming left V 1 base short and J 5 bases short, with 12 bases between. This CDR3 has 15 residues. CDR1 is SGHRS and CDR2 is YFSETQ in the germline V gene. In DNA, the CDR3 is TGCGCCAGCAGCTTGCTGAATCCTAGAACCGGGGAGCTGTTTTTT. Its protein is CASSLLNPRTGELFF.

This clone was seen just once. The genes are TRBV10-2 and TRBJ2-5, with TRBD2 matching over 7 bases. This CDR3 is 16 amino acids long. Trimming cost V 6 bases and J 5 bases; bases outside gene matches: 15. Germline V gene lookup returns CDR1 WSHSY and CDR2 SAAADI. This CDR3 is CASSVVLTGGFETQYF. The DNA of the CDR3 is TGCGCCAGCAGCGTAGTCCTAACGGGAGGATTCGAGACCCAGTACTTC.

This chain uses TRBV27 with TRBJ2-1; 9 bases line up with TRBD1. Germline V gene lookup returns CDR1 MNHEY and CDR2 SMNVEV (reference sequence). This CDR3 has 17 amino acids. J lost 0 bases, V lost 8 bases, and 11 bases had no gene match. The CDR3 nucleotides read TGTGCCAGCCGTCGATCCGGGACAGGGAACTCCTACAATGAGCAGTTCTTC. This translates into CASRRSGTGNSYNEQFF.

This chain links TRBV6-7 with TRBJ1-6, with 7 nucleotides matching TRBD1. TRBV6-7 qualifies as an ORF whose function is uncertain. J was trimmed by 8 bases and V by 6 bases; bases with no gene match: 4. This CDR3 is built from 13 residues. The CDR3 is CASSRGGYSPLHF. The DNA for the CDR3 is TGTGCCAGCAGCCGAGGGGGCTATTCACCCCTCCACTTT.

A single count supports this clone. The V and J genes are TRBV7-2 and TRBJ2-7; the match to TRBD1 covers 9 bases. The germline gives CDR1 SGHTA, CDR2 FQGNSA. J was trimmed by 7 bases and V by 0 bases; bases with no gene match: 4. CDR3 size: 14 residues. The CDR3 DNA reads as TGTGCCAGCAGCTTAGCACAGGGGGCAAGGGAGCAGTACGTC. Amino acids: CASSLAQGAREQYV.

The J gene is TRBJ2-5, the V gene TRBV6-5, with TRBD1 as a possible D gene (5 bases). Germline V lookup: CDR1 MNHEY, CDR2 SVGAGI. V was trimmed by 2 bases and J by 4 bases, leaving 11 bases between them. The CDR3 is made up of 14 amino acids. CDR3 in DNA: TGTGCCAGCAGTTACACCCCAGGGATAGAGACCCAGTACTTC. It codes for CASSYTPGIETQYF.

The V call is TRBV6-1, the J call TRBJ2-3; D might be TRBD1 (6 bases). The CDR3 loop spans 13 amino acids. With 2 bases removed from V and 3 bases from J, the gap between germline ends came to 6 bases. The germline V gene has CDR1 MNHNS and CDR2 SASEGT. CDR3 coding DNA: TGTGCCAGCAGTGAACAGGGGACAGATACGCAGTATTTT. Its protein product is CASSEQGTDTQYF.

This sequence joins TRBV6-5 and TRBJ2-5, with 7 bases aligning to TRBD2. The V gene's germline CDR1 is MNHEY and CDR2 SVGAGI. Germline trimming cut 9 bases from V and 1 base from J; bases unmatched to any gene: 11. This CDR3 region has 15 residues. The DNA for the CDR3 is TGTGCCAGTACAAGCTTACTAGCGATCCAAGAGACCCAGTACTTC. Translation: CASTSLLAIQETQYF.

The chain combines TRBV7-2 with TRBJ1-3; 7 nucleotides agree with TRBD1. CDR1 and CDR2 from the germline V gene are SGHTA and FQGNSA. There are 16 residues in the CDR3. J lost 2 bases, V lost 3 bases, and 7 bases had no gene match. For the CDR3, the DNA is TGTGCCAGCAGCTTTAAGACAGGGAGCGCTGGAAACACCATATATTTT. It is translated as CASSFKTGSAGNTIYF. Full variable domain (outside the CDR3, taken from reference TRBV7-2 and TRBJ1-3): GAGVSQSPSNKVTEKGKDVELRCDPISGHTALYWYRQSLGQGLEFLIYFQGNSAPDKSGLPSDRFSAERTGGSVSTLTIQRTQQEDSAVYLCASSFKTGSAGNTIYFGEGSWLTVV.

The DNA for the CDR3 is TGTGCCAGCAGCCAGACAGGGGGCTCTGGAAACACCATATATTTT. Translating gives CASSQTGGSGNTIYF. The V and J genes are TRBV6-6 and TRBJ1-3; 9 nucleotides align to TRBD1. V was pared by 6 bases and J by 0 bases, with 3 bases of the junction left unmatched. The germline V gene has CDR1 MNHNY and CDR2 SVGAGI (reference sequence). This CDR3 comprises 15 residues.

This chain uses TRBV3-1 (or the pseudogene TRBV3-2) with TRBJ1-6; D is perhaps TRBD1 (6 bases). Germline V CDR1 and CDR2: LGHDT, YNNKEL (reference sequence). The ends were cut back, 4 bases at V and 9 bases at J, with 16 bases in the middle. This CDR3 has 15 amino acids. CDR3 protein: CASSLNRAFGSPLHF. The CDR3 DNA follows: TGTGCCAGCAGCCTCAACAGGGCGTTTGGTTCACCCCTCCACTTT.

This sequence joins TRBV19 and TRBJ2-6, with no clear D. CDR1 is LNHDA, CDR2 SQIVND, per germline (reference sequence). Trimming took 4 bases from V and 4 from J, leaving 11 bases between them. The CDR3 is 15 amino acids. DNA for the CDR3: TGTGCCAGTAGTAACCCGCTGAGAGGGGCCAACGTCCTGACTTTC. Amino acid sequence: CASSNPLRGANVLTF.

The CDR3 bases are TGTGCCAGCAGCTTGAACAGGGATTCACCCCTCCACTTT. It specifies CASSLNRDSPLHF. This sequence joins TRBV7-3 and TRBJ1-6, with D possibly matching TRBD1 (6 bases). V lost 3 bases and J lost 8, with 8 bases in between. Germline CDR1 is SGHTA and CDR2 is FQGTGA. The CDR3 has 13 amino acids.

The chain is built from TRBV30 and TRBJ1-4; 7 nucleotides align to TRBD1. Germline V lookup: CDR1 GTSNPN, CDR2 SVGIG (reference sequence). J lost 3 bases, V lost 0 bases, and 1 base had no gene match. The CDR3 spans 14 residues. This CDR3 reads CAWSVGQANEKLFF. The CDR3 DNA is TGTGCCTGGAGTGTCGGACAGGCTAATGAAAAACTGTTTTTT.

The J gene is TRBJ1-5, the V gene TRBV7-2, with 10 positions matching TRBD1. Germline trimming cut 5 bases from V and 4 bases from J; bases unmatched to any gene: 5. The germline gives CDR1 SGHTA, CDR2 FQGNSA. This CDR3 region has 15 residues. Here the CDR3 DNA reads TGTGCCAGCAGCCTAGTGGGACAGGGGAATCAGCCCCAGCATTTT. It codes for CASSLVGQGNQPQHF.

This clone was seen ten or more times. This CDR3 reads CASRTGVSEQYF. CDR3 coding DNA: TGTGCCAGCAGAACAGGGGTGAGCGAGCAGTACTTC. This rearrangement joins TRBV27 to TRBJ2-7, with TRBD1 identical over 7 bases. The germline V gene has CDR1 MNHEY and CDR2 SMNVEV (reference sequence). V gave up 6 bases and J gave up 6 bases; unmatched junction bases: 5. This CDR3 is 12 amino acids long.

This clone was seen only a few times. V gene TRBV6-5 combines with J gene TRBJ2-1; 10 nucleotides line up with TRBD2. Losses at the gene ends were 0 bases for V and 4 bases for J; bases not matched to a gene: 3. The CDR3 has 16 amino acids. Germline V gene data show CDR1 as MNHEY and CDR2 as SVGAGI. CDR3 bases: TGTGCCAGCAGTTACTCTGGACTAGCGGAATACAATGAGCAGTTCTTC. Protein product: CASSYSGLAEYNEQFF.

This clone was detected once. The J gene is TRBJ2-7, the V gene TRBV7-2, with 10 nucleotides matching TRBD2. The CDR3 contains 17 residues. The ends lost 2 bases at V and 0 bases at J; junction bases unmatched: 7. The germline gives CDR1 SGHTA, CDR2 FQGNSA. CDR3 in amino acids: CASSLRGLAGDSYEQYV. The CDR3 DNA reads as TGTGCCAGCAGCTTAAGGGGGCTAGCGGGGGACTCCTACGAGCAGTACGTC.

The J gene is TRBJ1-1, the V gene TRBV6-5; D possibly corresponds to TRBD1 (6 bases). V was pared by 8 bases and J by 0 bases, with 13 bases between. This CDR3 has 14 residues. Germline assignment: CDR1 MNHEY and CDR2 SVGAGI. The CDR3 loop is CASSKGVMNTEAFF. CDR3 in DNA: TGTGCCAGCTCCAAGGGGGTCATGAACACTGAAGCTTTCTTT.

As regards this clone: This same CDR3 is encoded by further DNA sequences in the sample. The rearrangement uses TRBV5-1 and TRBJ2-2; 7 bases align to TRBD1. This CDR3 spans 14 amino acids. The J segment lost 5 bases and the V segment lost 0 bases, leaving 1 base of the junction unmatched. Germline V gene sequence: CDR1 SGHRS, CDR2 YFSETQ. As DNA, the CDR3 is TGCGCCAGCAGCTTGGTACAGGGGACCGGGGAGCTGTTTTTT. This encodes CASSLVQGTGELFF.

CDR3 DNA sequence: TGTGCCAGCAGCAACGGGTTCTCTGGAAACACCATATATTTT. The encoded protein is CASSNGFSGNTIYF. This chain links TRBV7-9 with TRBJ1-3; D gene ambiguous. Germline lookup yields CDR1 SEHNR and CDR2 FQNEAQ (reference sequence). The length of the CDR3 is 14 residues. V was cut by 5 bases and J by 0 bases, with 8 bases left in between.

In its sample, this clone was seen a few times. The chain carries TRBV2 and TRBJ1-2; D is ambiguous. The CDR3 extends over 13 amino acids. V dropped 3 bases and J dropped 7 bases, with 12 bases sitting between them. The V gene's germline CDR1 is SNHLY and CDR2 FYNNEI. CDR3 loop: CASSDLLGTGYTF. The CDR3 nucleotides are TGTGCCAGCAGTGATTTGCTCGGTACTGGCTACACCTTC.

The chain combines TRBV2 with TRBJ2-2, with TRBD1 matching 7 bases. Germline CDR1 is SNHLY and CDR2 is FYNNEI. The V segment lost 2 bases and the J segment 4 bases; nucleotides outside the gene matches: 7. The CDR3 runs to 16 residues. The chain's CDR3 is CASSELLAGGTGELFF. In DNA, the CDR3 is TGTGCCAGCAGTGAACTGTTGGCAGGGGGCACCGGGGAGCTGTTTTTT.

The rearrangement uses TRBV9 and TRBJ2-1; TRBD1 is a possible D gene (6 bases). The V gene's germline CDR1 is SGDLS and CDR2 YYNGEE. This CDR3 region has 17 residues. Trimming cost V 1 base and J 4 bases, with 18 bases left between them. CDR3 sequence (DNA): TGTGCCAGCAGCGTAAATGAGGGGATTAGGGGGTACAATGAGCAGTTCTTC. It yields the protein CASSVNEGIRGYNEQFF.

This clone was detected a few times. V is TRBV5-8 and J is TRBJ1-4; 8 bases map to TRBD1. The CDR3 runs 15 residues. The V gene's germline CDR1 is SGHTS and CDR2 YDEGEE. V lost 4 bases to trimming and J lost 8 bases; unmatched junction nucleotides: 10. The CDR3 nucleotides are TGTGCCAGCAGCCCGGTCACGACAGGGGAGGAAAAACTGTTTTTT. This gives the protein CASSPVTTGEEKLFF.

A single count supports this clone. The rearrangement uses TRBV19 and TRBJ2-3; 15 bases agree with TRBD2. This CDR3 comprises 17 residues. With 7 bases clipped from V and 0 bases from J, the junction kept 5 bases outside the gene matches. The germline gives CDR1 LNHDA, CDR2 SQIVND (reference sequence). CDR3 DNA: TGTGCCAGTAAAAGGACTAGCGGGAGGGGCAGCACAGATACGCAGTATTTT. It encodes CASKRTSGRGSTDTQYF.

The V and J genes are TRBV6-2 or TRBV6-3 and TRBJ1-1; 9 bases map to TRBD1. CDR1 is MNHEY and CDR2 is SVGEGT in the germline V gene. With V trimmed by 2 bases and J by 2 bases, 9 bases remained unmatched. The CDR3 runs 17 residues. CDR3 coding DNA: TGTGCCAGCAGTTACCTCCTGACAGGGGGTCTAAACACTGAAGCTTTCTTT. This encodes CASSYLLTGGLNTEAFF.

This clone is classed as medium-sized. This chain uses TRBV18 with TRBJ1-5, with a possible D match to TRBD1 (5 bases). V was trimmed by 3 bases and J by 2 bases, leaving 20 bases between them. The CDR3 sequence is 18 residues long. Per the germline V gene, CDR1 is KGHSH and CDR2 is LQKENI. The CDR3 DNA is TGTGCCAGCTCACCGTTGCCGGTGGGCCGGGGGGGCAATCAGCCCCAGCATTTT. This sequence encodes CASSPLPVGRGGNQPQHF.

The chain uses TRBV6-5 and TRBJ2-3; TRBD2 is a possible D gene (5 bases). The CDR3 sequence is 15 residues long. Germline V gene sequence: CDR1 MNHEY, CDR2 SVGAGI. V lost 2 bases, J lost 0 bases, and 9 bases lay in between. As DNA, the CDR3 is TGTGCCAGCAGTTACGGACTGGGAAGCACAGATACGCAGTATTTT. Amino acids: CASSYGLGSTDTQYF.